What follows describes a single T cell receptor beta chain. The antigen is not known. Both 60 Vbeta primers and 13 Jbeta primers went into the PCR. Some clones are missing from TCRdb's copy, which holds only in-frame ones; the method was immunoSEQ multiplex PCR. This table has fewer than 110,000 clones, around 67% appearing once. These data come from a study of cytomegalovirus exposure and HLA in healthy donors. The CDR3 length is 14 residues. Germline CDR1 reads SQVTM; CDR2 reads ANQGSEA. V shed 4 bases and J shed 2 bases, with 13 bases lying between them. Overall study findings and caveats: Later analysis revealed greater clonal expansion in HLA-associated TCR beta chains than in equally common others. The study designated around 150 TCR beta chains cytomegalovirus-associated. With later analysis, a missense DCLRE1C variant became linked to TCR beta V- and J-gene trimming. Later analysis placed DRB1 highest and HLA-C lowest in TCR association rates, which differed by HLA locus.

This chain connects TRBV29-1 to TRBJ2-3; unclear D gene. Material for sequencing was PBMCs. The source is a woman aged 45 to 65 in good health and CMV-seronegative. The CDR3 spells CSVAPGPLTDTQYF. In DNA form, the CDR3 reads TGCAGCGTTGCTCCGGGTCCCCTCACAGATACGCAGTATTTT.